Presented here are 3 T cell receptor beta chains from one specimen sequenced in a study of CD8 T cell repertoires and HIV-1 epitope variants. The data were produced by immunoSEQ multiplex PCR, yet TCRdb's version contains in-frame clones alone and is incomplete. This sample yields about 5,000 clones, of which around three fifths are seen a single time; 35% to 45% belongs to the top ten. These TCRs are of unknown antigen specificity. Sequencing was performed on cultured CD8+ T cells derived from PBMCs. The receptors derive from a male donor with HIV.

This chain connects TRBV15 to TRBJ2-3; 12 positions match TRBD2. Germline V gene data show CDR1 as LNHNV and CDR2 as YYDKDF (reference sequence). J was trimmed by 5 bases and V by 3 bases; bases with no gene match: 9. CDR3 size: 17 residues. CDR3 sequence: CATSSAGTSGLLDTQYF. The CDR3 DNA follows: TGTGCCACCAGCAGTGCCGGGACTAGCGGGCTGTTAGATACGCAGTATTTT.

This clone was seen a handful of times. This chain uses TRBV2 with TRBJ2-2; the D is unclear. The CDR3 length is 12 residues. V lost 9 bases, J lost 3 bases, and 8 bases lay in between. Per germline, CDR1 SNHLY and CDR2 FYNNEI. The chain's CDR3 is CASGVDTGELFF. For the CDR3, the DNA is TGTGCCAGTGGGGTAGACACCGGGGAGCTGTTTTTT. Drawing the rest from reference TRBV2 and TRBJ2-2, the complete variable domain is EPEVTQTPSHQVTQMGQEVILRCVPISNHLYFYWYRQILGQKVEFLVSFYNNEISEKSEIFDDQFSVERPDGSNFTLKIRSTKLEDSAMYFCASGVDTGELFFGEGSRLTVL.

The CDR3 reads CSVGGGRRSSYEQYF. Written as DNA, the CDR3 is TGCAGCGTTGGGGGGGGACGGAGGAGCTCCTACGAGCAGTACTTC. The rearrangement uses TRBV29-1 and TRBJ2-7, with TRBD2 identical over 7 bases. The germline CDR1 and CDR2 sequences are SQVTM and ANQGSEA. V shed 4 bases, J shed 0 bases, and the junction held 9 bases outside the gene matches. The CDR3 totals 15 residues.